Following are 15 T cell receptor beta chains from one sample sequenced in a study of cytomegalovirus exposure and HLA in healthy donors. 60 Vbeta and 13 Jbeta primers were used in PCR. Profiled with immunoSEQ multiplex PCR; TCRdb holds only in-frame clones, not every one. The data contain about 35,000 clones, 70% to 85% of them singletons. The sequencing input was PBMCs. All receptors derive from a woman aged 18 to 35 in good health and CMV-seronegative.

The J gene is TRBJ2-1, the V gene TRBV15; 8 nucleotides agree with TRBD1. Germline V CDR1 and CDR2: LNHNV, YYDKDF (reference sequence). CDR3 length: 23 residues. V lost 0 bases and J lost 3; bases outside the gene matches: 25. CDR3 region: CATSRDRTPRQGAKTILYNEQFF. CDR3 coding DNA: TGTGCCACCAGCAGAGATCGGACCCCCCGGCAGGGGGCGAAGACAATACTCTACAATGAGCAGTTCTTC.

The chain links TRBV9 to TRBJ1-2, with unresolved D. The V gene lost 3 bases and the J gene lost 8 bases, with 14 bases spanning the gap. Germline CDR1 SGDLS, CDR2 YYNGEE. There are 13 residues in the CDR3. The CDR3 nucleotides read TGTGCCAGCAGCGCCTGGAGGGCTGGGGGCTACACCTTC. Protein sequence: CASSAWRAGGYTF.

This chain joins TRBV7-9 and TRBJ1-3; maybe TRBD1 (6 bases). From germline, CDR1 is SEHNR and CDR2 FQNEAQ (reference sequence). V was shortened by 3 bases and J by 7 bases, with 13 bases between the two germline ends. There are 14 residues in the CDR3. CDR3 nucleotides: TGTGCCAGCAGCTTCGACAACAGGGCCAACACCATATATTTT. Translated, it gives CASSFDNRANTIYF.

The CDR3 protein is CASADRGVSDTQYF. Written as DNA, the CDR3 is TGTGCCAGTGCAGACAGGGGGGTCTCAGATACGCAGTATTTT. The rearrangement uses TRBV19 and TRBJ2-3; 9 bases are a match to TRBD1. Germline CDR1 reads LNHDA; CDR2 reads SQIVND (reference sequence). The CDR3 is 14 residues long. V trimming: 8 bases; J trimming: 4 bases; junction bases outside the gene matches: 7.

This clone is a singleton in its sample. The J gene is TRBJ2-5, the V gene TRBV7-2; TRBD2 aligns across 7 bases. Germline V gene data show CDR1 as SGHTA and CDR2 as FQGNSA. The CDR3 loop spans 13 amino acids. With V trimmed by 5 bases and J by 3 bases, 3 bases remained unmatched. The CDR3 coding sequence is TGTGCCAGCAGCCGGGACTACGAAGAGACCCAGTACTTC. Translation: CASSRDYEETQYF.

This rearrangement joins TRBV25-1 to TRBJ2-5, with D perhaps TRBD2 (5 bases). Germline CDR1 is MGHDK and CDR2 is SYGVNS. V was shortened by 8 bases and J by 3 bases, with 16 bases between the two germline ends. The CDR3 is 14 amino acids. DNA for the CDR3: TGTGCCAGCGACGAATCGGGGTTCGAAGAGACCCAGTACTTC. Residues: CASDESGFEETQYF.

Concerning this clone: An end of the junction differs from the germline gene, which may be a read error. CDR3 DNA: TGTGCCAGCAGCCCGAGGACAGGGGGTAACCATGGCTACACCTTC. This gives the protein CASSPRTGGNHGYTF. V gene TRBV7-9 combines with J gene TRBJ1-2, with 10 bases aligning to TRBD1. This CDR3 is 15 amino acids long. Germline V gives CDR1 SEHNR, CDR2 FQNEAQ (reference sequence).

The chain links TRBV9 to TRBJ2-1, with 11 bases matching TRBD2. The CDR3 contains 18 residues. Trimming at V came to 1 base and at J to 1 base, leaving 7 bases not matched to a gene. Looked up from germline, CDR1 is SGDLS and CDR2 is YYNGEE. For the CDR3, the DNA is TGTGCCAGCAGCGTACTAGCGGGAGGTAGCGTGTCCTACAATGAGCAGTTCTTC. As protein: CASSVLAGGSVSYNEQFF.

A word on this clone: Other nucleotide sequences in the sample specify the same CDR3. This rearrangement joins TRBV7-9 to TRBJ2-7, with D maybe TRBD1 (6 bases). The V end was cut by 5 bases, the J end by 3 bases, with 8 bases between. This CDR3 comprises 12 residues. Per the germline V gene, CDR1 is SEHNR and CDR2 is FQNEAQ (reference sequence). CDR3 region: CASSPTGYEQYF. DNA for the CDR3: TGTGCCAGCAGCCCGACAGGCTACGAGCAGTACTTC.

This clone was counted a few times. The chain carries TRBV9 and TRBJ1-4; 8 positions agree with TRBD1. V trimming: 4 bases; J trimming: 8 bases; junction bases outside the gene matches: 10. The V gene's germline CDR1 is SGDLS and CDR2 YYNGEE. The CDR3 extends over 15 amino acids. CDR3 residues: CASSPRTGSTEKLFF. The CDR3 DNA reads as TGTGCCAGCAGCCCCCGGACAGGGTCTACGGAAAAACTGTTTTTT.

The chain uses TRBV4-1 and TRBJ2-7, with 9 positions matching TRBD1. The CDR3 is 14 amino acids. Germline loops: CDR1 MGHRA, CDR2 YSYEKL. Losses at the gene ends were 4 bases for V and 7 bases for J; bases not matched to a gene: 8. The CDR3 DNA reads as TGCGCCAGCAGCCCCGGGACAGGGCGATGGGAGCAGTACTTC. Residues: CASSPGTGRWEQYF.

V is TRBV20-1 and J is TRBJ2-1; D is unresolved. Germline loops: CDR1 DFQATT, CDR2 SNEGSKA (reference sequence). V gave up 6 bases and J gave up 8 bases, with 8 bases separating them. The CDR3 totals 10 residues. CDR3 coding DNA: TGCAGTGCCCTCTTCCATGAGCAGTTCTTC. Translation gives CSALFHEQFF.

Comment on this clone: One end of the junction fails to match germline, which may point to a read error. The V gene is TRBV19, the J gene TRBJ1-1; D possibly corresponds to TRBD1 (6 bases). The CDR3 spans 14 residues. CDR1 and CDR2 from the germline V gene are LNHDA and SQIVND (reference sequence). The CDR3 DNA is TGTGTCAGTAGTTCACAGGGTGTGTTCACTGAAGCTTTCTTT. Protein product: CVSSSQGVFTEAFF.

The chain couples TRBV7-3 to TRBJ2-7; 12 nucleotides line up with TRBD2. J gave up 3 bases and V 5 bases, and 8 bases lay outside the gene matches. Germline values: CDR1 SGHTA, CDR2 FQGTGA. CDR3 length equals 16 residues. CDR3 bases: TGTGCCAGCAGCCCGAGGGGGACTAGCGGGCTCTACGAGCAGTACTTC. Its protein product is CASSPRGTSGLYEQYF.

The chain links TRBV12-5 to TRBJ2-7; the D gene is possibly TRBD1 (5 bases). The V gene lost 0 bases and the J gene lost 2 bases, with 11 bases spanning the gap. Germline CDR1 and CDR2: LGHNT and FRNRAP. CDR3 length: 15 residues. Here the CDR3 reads CASGLVQVQPYEQYF. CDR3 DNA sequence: TGTGCTAGTGGTTTGGTACAGGTACAGCCCTACGAGCAGTACTTC.